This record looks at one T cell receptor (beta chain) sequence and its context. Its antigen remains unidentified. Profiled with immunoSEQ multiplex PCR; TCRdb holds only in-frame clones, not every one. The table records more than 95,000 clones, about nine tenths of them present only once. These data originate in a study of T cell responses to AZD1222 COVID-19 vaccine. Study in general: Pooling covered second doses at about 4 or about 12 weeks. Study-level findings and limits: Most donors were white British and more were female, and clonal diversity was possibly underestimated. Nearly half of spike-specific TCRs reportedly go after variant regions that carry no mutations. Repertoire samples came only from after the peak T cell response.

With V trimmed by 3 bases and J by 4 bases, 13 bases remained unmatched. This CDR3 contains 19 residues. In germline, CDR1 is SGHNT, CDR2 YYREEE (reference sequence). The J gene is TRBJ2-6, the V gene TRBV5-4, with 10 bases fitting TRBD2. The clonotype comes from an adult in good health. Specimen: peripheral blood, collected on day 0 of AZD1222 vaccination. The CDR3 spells CASSSWDEREGSGANVLTF. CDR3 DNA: TGTGCCAGCAGCTCCTGGGACGAGCGGGAGGGCTCCGGGGCCAACGTCCTGACTTTC.